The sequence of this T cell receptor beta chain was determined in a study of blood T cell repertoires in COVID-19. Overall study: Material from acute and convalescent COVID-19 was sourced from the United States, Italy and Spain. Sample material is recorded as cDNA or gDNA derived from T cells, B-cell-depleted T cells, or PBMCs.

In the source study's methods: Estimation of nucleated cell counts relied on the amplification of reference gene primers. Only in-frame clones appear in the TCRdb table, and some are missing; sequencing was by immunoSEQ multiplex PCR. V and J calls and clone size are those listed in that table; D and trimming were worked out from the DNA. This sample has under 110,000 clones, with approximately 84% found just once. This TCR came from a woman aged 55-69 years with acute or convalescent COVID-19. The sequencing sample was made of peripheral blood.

CDR3 sequence reads: CASSEPGMPQHF. In DNA, the CDR3 is TGTGCCAGCAGTGAACCCGGGATGCCCCAGCATTTT. The rearrangement uses TRBV25-1 and TRBJ1-5; no clear D gene. This CDR3 has 12 amino acids. Trimming left V 2 bases short and J 9 bases short, with 8 bases between. Germline V lookup: CDR1 MGHDK, CDR2 SYGVNS. Full variable domain (remainder filled in from reference TRBV25-1 and TRBJ1-5): EADIYQTPRYLVIGTGKKITLECSQTMGHDKMYWYQQDPGMELHLIHYSYGVNSTEKGDLSSESTVSRIRTEHFPLTLESARPSHTSQYLCASSEPGMPQHFGDGTRLSIL.